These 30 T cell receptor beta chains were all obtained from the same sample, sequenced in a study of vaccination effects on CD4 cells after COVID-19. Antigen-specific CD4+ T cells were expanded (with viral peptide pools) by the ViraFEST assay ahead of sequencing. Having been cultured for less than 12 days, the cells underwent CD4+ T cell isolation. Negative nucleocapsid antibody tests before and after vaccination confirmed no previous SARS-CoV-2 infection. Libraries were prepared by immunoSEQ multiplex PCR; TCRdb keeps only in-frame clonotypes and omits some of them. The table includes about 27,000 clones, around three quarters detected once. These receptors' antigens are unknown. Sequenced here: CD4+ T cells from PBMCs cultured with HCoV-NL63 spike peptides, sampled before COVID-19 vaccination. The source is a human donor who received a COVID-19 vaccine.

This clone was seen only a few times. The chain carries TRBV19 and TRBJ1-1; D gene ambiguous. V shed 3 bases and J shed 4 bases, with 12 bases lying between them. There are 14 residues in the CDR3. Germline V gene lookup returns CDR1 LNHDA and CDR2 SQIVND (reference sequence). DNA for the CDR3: TGTGCCAGTAGTATGGGCGAGGGCTTCACTGAAGCTTTCTTT. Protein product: CASSMGEGFTEAFF.

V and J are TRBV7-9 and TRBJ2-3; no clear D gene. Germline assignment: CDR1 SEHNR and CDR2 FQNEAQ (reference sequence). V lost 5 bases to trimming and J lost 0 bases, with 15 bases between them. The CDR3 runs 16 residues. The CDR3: CASSPRTFSSTDTQYF. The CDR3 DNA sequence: TGTGCCAGCAGCCCCCGGACGTTTTCTAGCACAGATACGCAGTATTTT.

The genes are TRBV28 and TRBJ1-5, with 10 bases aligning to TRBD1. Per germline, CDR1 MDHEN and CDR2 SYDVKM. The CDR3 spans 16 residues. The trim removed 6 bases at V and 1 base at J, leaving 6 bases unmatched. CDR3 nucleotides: TGTGCCAGCAGAGGACAGGGGGTTCCGAGCAATCAGCCCCAGCATTTT. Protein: CASRGQGVPSNQPQHF.

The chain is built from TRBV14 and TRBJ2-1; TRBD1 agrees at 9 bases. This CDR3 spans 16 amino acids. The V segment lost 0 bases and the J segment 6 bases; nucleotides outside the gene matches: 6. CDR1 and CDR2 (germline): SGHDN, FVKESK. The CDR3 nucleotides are TGTGCCAGCAGCCAAGATTGGGGGACAGGGACCAATGAGCAGTTCTTC. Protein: CASSQDWGTGTNEQFF.

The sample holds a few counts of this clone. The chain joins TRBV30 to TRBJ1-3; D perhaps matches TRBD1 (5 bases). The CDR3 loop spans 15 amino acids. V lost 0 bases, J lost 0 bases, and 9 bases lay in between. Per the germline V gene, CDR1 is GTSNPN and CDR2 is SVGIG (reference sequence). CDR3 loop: CAWSVRGSSGNTIYF. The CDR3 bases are TGTGCCTGGAGTGTACGGGGGAGCTCTGGAAACACCATATATTTT.

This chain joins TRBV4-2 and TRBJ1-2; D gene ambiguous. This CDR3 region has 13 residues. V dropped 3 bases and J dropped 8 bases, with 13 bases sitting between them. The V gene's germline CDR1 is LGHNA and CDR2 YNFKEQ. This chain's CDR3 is CASSQAGLSGYTF. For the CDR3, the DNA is TGTGCCAGCAGCCAGGCCGGCTTGTCGGGCTACACCTTC.

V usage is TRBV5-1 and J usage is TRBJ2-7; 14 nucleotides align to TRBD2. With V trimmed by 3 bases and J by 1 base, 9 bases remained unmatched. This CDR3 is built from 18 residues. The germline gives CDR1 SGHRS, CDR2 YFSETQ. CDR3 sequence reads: CASSSGGTSGSPSYEQYF. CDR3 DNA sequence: TGCGCCAGCAGCTCAGGGGGGACTAGCGGGAGTCCATCCTACGAGCAGTACTTC.

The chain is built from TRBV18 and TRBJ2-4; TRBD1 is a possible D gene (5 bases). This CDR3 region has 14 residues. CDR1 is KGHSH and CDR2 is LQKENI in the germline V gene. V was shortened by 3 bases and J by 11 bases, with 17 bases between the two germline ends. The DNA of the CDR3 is TGTGCCAGCTCACCTAACACCGCGCAGGGCGTTCAGTACTTC. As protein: CASSPNTAQGVQYF.

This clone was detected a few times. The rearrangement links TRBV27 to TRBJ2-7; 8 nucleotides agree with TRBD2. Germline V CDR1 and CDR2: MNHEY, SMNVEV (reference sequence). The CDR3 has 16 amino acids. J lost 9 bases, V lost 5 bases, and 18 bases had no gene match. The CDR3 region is CASSSPRLAGGRTQYF. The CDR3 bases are TGTGCCAGCAGTAGCCCGAGGCTAGCGGGTGGAAGAACGCAGTACTTC.

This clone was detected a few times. The CDR3: CASRGVWTEAFF. The CDR3 DNA reads TGTGCCAGCAGAGGGGTTTGGACTGAAGCTTTCTTT. The chain couples TRBV28 to TRBJ1-1; maybe TRBD1 (5 bases). The CDR3 contains 12 residues. Trimming removed 6 bases at V and 5 bases at J, with 10 bases between. Per germline, CDR1 MDHEN and CDR2 SYDVKM.

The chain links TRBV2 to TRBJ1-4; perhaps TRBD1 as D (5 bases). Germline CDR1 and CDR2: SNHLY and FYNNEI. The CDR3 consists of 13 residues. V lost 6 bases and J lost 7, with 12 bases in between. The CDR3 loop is CASRKDGGEKLFF. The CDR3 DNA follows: TGTGCCAGCAGAAAGGACGGGGGTGAAAAACTGTTTTTT.

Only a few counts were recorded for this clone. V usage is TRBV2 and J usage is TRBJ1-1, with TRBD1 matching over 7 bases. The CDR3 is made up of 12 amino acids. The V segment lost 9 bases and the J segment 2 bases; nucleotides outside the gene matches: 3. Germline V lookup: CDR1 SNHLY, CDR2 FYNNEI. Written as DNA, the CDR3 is TGTGCCAGGAACAGGGGTAACACTGAAGCTTTCTTT. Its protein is CARNRGNTEAFF.

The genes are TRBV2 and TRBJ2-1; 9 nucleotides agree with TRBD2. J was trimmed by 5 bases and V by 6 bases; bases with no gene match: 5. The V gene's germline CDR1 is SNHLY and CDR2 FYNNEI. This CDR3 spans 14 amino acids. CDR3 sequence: CASSRRGGNNEQFF. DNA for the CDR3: TGTGCCAGCAGCAGGCGGGGGGGCAACAATGAGCAGTTCTTC.

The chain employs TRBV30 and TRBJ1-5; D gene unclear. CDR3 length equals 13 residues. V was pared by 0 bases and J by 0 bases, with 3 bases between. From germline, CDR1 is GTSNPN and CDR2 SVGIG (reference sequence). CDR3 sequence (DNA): TGTGCCTGGAGTGTTGATAGCAATCAGCCCCAGCATTTT. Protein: CAWSVDSNQPQHF.

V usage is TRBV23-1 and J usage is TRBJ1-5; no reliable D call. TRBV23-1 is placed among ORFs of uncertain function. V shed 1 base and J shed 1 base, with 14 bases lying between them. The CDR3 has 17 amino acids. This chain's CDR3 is CASSQWAKAGSNQPQHF. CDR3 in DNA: TGCGCCAGCAGTCAATGGGCGAAGGCTGGCAGCAATCAGCCCCAGCATTTT.

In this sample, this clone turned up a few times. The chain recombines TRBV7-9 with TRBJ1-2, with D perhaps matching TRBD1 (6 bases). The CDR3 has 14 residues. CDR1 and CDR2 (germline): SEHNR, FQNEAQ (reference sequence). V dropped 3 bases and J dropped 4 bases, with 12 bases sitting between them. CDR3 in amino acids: CASSLTGVSYGYTF. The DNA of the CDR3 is TGTGCCAGCAGCTTGACAGGCGTTTCCTATGGCTACACCTTC. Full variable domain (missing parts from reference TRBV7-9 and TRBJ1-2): DTGVSQNPRHKITKRGQNVTFRCDPISEHNRLYWYRQTLGQGPEFLTYFQNEAQLEKSRLLSDRFSAERPKGSFSTLEIQRTEQGDSAMYLCASSLTGVSYGYTFGSGTRLTVV.

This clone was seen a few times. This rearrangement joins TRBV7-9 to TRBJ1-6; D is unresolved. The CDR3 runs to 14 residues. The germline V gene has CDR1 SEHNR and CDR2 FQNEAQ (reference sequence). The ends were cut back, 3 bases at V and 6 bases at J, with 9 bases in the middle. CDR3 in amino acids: CASSLASGNSPLHF. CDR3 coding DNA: TGTGCCAGCAGCTTGGCTAGCGGTAATTCACCCCTCCACTTT.

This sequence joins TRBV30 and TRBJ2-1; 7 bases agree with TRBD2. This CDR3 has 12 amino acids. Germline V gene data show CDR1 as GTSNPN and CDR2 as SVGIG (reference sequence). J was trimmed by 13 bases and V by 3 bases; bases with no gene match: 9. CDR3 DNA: TGTGCCTGGAGATTGGGGGGGAGTAGCCAGTTCTTC. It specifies CAWRLGGSSQFF.

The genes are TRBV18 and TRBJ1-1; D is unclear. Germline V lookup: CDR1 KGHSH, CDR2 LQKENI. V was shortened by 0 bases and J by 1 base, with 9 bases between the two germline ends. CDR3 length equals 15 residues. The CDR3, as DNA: TGTGCCAGCTCACCACCTCTGGGCTCGAACACTGAAGCTTTCTTT. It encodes CASSPPLGSNTEAFF.

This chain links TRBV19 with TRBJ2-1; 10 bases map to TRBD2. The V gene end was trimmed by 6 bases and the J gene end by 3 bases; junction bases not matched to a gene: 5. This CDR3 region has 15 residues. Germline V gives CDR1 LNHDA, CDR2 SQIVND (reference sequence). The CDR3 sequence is CASRAGLASYNEQFF. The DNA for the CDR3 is TGTGCCAGTAGGGCGGGACTAGCGAGCTACAATGAGCAGTTCTTC.

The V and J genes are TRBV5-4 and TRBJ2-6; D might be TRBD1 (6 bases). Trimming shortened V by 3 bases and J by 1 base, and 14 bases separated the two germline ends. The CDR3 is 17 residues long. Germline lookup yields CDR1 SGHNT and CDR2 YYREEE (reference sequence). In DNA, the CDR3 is TGTGCCAGCAGCTCCCGACAGGTTGGGTCTGGGGCCAACGTCCTGACTTTC. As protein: CASSSRQVGSGANVLTF.

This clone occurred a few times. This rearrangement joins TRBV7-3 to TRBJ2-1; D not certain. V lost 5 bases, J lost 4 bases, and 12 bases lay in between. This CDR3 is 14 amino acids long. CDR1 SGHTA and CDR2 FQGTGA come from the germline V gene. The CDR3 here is CASSKDGSYNEQFF. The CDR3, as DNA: TGTGCCAGCAGCAAGGACGGGTCTTACAATGAGCAGTTCTTC.

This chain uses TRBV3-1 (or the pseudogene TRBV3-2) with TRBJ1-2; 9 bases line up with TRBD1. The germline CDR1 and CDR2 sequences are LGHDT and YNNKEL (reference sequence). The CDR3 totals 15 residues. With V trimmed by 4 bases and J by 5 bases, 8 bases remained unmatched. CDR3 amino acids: CASSPSTGQGYGYTF. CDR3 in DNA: TGTGCCAGCAGCCCCTCCACGGGACAGGGATATGGCTACACCTTC.

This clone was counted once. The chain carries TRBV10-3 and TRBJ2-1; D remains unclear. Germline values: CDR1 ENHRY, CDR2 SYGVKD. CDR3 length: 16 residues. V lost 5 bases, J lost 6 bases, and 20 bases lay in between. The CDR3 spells CAISLHGAPTFNEQFF. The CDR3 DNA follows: TGTGCCATCAGTCTCCACGGAGCACCTACCTTCAATGAGCAGTTCTTC.

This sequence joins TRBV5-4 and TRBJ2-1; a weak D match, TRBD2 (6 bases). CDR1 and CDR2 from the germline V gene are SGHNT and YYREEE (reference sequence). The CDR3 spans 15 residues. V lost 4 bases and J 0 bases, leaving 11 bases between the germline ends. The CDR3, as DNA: TGTGCCAGCAGCCTAGCGATTAGCTCCTACAATGAGCAGTTCTTC. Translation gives CASSLAISSYNEQFF.

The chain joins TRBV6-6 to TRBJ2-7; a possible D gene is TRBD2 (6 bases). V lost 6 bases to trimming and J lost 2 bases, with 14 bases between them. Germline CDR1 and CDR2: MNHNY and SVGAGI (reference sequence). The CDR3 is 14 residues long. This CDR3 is CASSRSGGAYEQYF. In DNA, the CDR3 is TGTGCCAGCAGCCGGTCAGGCGGGGCCTACGAGCAGTACTTC.

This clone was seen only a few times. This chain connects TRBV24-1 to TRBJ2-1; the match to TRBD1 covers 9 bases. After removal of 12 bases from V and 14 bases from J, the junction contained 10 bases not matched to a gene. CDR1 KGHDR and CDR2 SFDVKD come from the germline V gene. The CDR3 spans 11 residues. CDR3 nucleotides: TGTGCCGCTACCAGTCGGACAGGGGAGTTCTTC. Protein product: CAATSRTGEFF.

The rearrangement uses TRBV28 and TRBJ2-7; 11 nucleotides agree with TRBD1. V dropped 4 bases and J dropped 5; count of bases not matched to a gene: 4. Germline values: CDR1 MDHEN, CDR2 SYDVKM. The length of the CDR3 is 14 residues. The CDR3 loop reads CASSYGTGGHEQYF. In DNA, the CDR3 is TGTGCCAGCAGTTACGGGACAGGGGGTCACGAGCAGTACTTC.

This CDR3 is CAISPGPRVMNTEAFF. In DNA form, the CDR3 reads TGTGCCATCAGTCCGGGACCCAGGGTCATGAACACTGAAGCTTTCTTT. This chain uses TRBV10-3 with TRBJ1-1, with D possibly TRBD1 on 5 matching bases. Germline loops: CDR1 ENHRY, CDR2 SYGVKD. V was cut by 5 bases and J by 0 bases, with 16 bases left in between. The CDR3 extends over 16 amino acids.

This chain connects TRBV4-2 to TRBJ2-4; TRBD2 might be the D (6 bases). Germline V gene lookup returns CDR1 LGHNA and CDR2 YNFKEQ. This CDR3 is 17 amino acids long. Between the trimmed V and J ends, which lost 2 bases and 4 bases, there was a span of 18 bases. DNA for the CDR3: TGTGCCAGCAGCCAACAATCCTCGGTGGGGGGTAAAAACATTCAGTACTTC. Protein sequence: CASSQQSSVGGKNIQYF.